A single sample is the source of the 12 T cell receptor beta chains below, sequenced in a study of T cells in narcolepsy. Assay used: immunoSEQ multiplex PCR; TCRdb lists only in-frame clones, some missing. The repertoire consists of approximately 25,000 clones, with around nine tenths occurring once and the leading ten covering around 1.1%. Sequencing was performed on CD45RA- memory CD4+ T cells from PBMCs. The source is a human donor with narcolepsy.

This rearrangement joins TRBV5-1 to TRBJ1-2, with 8 bases that match TRBD1. V trimming: 0 bases; J trimming: 0 bases; junction bases outside the gene matches: 7. The CDR3 covers 17 residues. Germline CDR1 and CDR2: SGHRS and YFSETQ. CDR3 DNA: TGCGCCAGCAGCTTGGGGGGGACAGGCACGGCTAACTATGGCTACACCTTC. Protein: CASSLGGTGTANYGYTF.

This rearrangement joins TRBV6-5 to TRBJ1-1; D not resolved. In germline, CDR1 is MNHEY, CDR2 SVGAGI. V lost 3 bases to trimming and J lost 4 bases, with 12 bases between them. The CDR3 has 14 amino acids. In DNA form, the CDR3 reads TGTGCCAGCAGTTATACGACGGGTAGCACTGAAGCTTTCTTT. It translates to CASSYTTGSTEAFF.

This clone occurred once. The chain uses TRBV9 and TRBJ2-5; 10 positions match TRBD2. Germline V gene lookup returns CDR1 SGDLS and CDR2 YYNGEE. V lost 5 bases, J lost 1 base, and 2 bases stayed unmatched. The CDR3 is 14 amino acids. The CDR3 loop reads CASSLAGGQETQYF. The CDR3 nucleotides are TGTGCCAGCAGTTTAGCGGGGGGCCAAGAGACCCAGTACTTC.

The chain is built from TRBV18 and TRBJ2-5, with 13 bases identical to TRBD2. The CDR3 loop spans 19 amino acids. Germline-derived CDR1 and CDR2 are KGHSH and LQKENI. The junction had 15 bases not matched to a gene; V was cut back by 4 bases and J by 4 bases. CDR3 DNA: TGTGCCAGCTCACGACGGACTAGCGGGGGCCAGGGCACACGAGAGACCCAGTACTTC. Translation: CASSRRTSGGQGTRETQYF.

The rearrangement joins TRBV11-2 to TRBJ1-5; TRBD1 might be the D (6 bases). CDR1 and CDR2 (germline): SGHAT, FQNNGV. The CDR3 consists of 13 residues. The V end was cut by 5 bases, the J end by 4 bases, with 9 bases between. As DNA, the CDR3 is TGTGCCAGCAGCCCTGGACAGAATCAGCCCCAGCATTTT. Translated: CASSPGQNQPQHF.

J is TRBJ2-1 and V is TRBV10-2; 7 nucleotides line up with TRBD2. The CDR3 is made up of 15 amino acids. Germline loops: CDR1 WSHSY, CDR2 SAAADI. The ends lost 6 bases at V and 4 bases at J; junction bases unmatched: 9. Here the CDR3 DNA reads TGCGCCAGCAGGGAGCCTGGCGGGGGATACAATGAGCAGTTCTTC. This gives the protein CASREPGGGYNEQFF.

The CDR3 DNA sequence: TGCGCCAGCAGCTTGGGACAAGGGGGTTCACCCCTCCACTTT. Protein: CASSLGQGGSPLHF. J is TRBJ1-6 and V is TRBV5-1; possible D gene TRBD1, 6 bases. The V end lost 0 bases, the J end lost 9 bases, and 10 bases lay between the germline ends. Germline values: CDR1 SGHRS, CDR2 YFSETQ. The CDR3 runs 14 residues.

This sequence joins TRBV4-1 and TRBJ1-4; 10 nucleotides line up with TRBD1. CDR1 is MGHRA and CDR2 is YSYEKL in the germline V gene. The CDR3 totals 14 residues. Trimming at V came to 7 bases and at J to 11 bases, leaving 10 bases not matched to a gene. This CDR3 is CASMVSDRGGKLFF. The CDR3, as DNA: TGCGCCAGCATGGTCTCGGACAGGGGGGGGAAACTGTTTTTT.

The J gene is TRBJ2-3, the V gene TRBV4-2; the match to TRBD2 covers 10 bases. Trimming at V came to 1 base and at J to 5 bases, leaving 6 bases not matched to a gene. CDR1 and CDR2 (germline): LGHNA, YNFKEQ. The CDR3 has 16 amino acids. The CDR3 is CASSQVSAGGRDTQYF. CDR3 DNA: TGTGCCAGCAGCCAAGTTTCAGCGGGGGGGCGAGATACGCAGTATTTT.

The DNA of the CDR3 is TGTGCCAGCAGCTTGTCCGGGACAGGGGGGTTGGGAGGCTACACCTTC. The encoded protein is CASSLSGTGGLGGYTF. The chain has TRBV11-2 and TRBJ1-2, with 11 bases that match TRBD1. The CDR3 loop spans 16 amino acids. The germline CDR1 and CDR2 sequences are SGHAT and FQNNGV. V lost 3 bases to trimming and J lost 8 bases; unmatched junction nucleotides: 11.

The CDR3 loop is CASSYQLNTEAFF. The CDR3 nucleotides read TGTGCCAGCAGTTACCAGCTGAACACTGAAGCTTTCTTT. V is TRBV6-4 and J is TRBJ1-1; D is ambiguous. CDR1 and CDR2 (germline): MRHNA, SNTAGT. Deletions cut 5 bases from V and 0 bases from J, with 7 bases between. CDR3 length: 13 residues.

With respect to this clone: A junction end diverges from the germline sequence, so it may reflect a read error. J is TRBJ2-3 and V is TRBV18, with 13 positions matching TRBD2. The CDR3 has 15 amino acids. Germline lookup yields CDR1 KGHSH and CDR2 LQKENI. The chain's CDR3 is CASSPLAGGPGTQYF. In nucleotides, the CDR3 is TGTGCCAGCTCCCCACTAGCGGGGGGGCCAGGTACGCAGTATTTT.